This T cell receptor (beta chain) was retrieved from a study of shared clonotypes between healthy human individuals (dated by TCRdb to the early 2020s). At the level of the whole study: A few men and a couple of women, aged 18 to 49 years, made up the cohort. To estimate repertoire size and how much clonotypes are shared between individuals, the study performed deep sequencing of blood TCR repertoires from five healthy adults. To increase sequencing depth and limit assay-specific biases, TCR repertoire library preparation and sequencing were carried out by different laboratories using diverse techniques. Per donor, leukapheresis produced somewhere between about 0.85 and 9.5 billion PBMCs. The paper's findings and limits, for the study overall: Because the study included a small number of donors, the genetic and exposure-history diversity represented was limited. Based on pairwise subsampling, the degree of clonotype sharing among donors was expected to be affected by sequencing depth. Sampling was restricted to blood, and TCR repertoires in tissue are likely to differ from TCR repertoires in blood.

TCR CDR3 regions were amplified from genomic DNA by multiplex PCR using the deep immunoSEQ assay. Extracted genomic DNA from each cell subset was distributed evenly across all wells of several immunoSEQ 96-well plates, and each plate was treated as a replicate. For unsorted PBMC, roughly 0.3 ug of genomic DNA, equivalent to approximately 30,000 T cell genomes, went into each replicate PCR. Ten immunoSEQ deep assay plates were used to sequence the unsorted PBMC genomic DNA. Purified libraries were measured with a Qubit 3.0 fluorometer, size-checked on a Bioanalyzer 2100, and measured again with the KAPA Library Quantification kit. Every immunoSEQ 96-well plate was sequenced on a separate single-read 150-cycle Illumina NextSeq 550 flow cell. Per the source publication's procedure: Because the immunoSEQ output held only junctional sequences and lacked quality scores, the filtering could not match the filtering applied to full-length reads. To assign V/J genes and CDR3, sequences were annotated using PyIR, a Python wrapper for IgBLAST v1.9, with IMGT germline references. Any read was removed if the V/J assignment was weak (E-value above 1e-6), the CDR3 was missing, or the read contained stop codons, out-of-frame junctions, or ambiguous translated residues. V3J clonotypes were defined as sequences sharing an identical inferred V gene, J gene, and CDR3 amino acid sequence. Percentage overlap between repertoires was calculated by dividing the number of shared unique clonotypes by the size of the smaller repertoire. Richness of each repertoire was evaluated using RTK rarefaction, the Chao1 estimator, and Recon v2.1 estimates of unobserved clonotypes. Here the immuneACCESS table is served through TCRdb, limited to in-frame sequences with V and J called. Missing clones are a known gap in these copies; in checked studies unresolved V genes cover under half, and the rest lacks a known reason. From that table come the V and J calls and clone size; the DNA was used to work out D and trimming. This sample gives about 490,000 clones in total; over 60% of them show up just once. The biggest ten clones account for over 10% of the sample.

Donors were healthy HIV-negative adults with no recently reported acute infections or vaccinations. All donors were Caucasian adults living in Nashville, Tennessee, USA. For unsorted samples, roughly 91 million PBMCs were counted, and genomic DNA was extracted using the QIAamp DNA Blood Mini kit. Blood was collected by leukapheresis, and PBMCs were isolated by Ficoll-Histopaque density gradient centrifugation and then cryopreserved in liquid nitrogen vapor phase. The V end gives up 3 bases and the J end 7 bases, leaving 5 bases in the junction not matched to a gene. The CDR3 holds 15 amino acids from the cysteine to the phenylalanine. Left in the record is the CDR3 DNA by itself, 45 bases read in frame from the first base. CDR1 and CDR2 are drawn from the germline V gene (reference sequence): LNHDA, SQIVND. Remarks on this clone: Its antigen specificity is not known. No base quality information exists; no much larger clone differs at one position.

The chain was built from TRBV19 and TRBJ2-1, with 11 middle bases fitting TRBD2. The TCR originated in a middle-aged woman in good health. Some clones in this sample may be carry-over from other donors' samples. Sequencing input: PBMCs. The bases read TGTGCCAGTAGTATTACTAGCGGGAGCGGTAATGAGCAGTTCTTC. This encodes CASSITSGSGNEQFF.